This T cell receptor beta chain was identified in a study of blood T cell repertoires in COVID-19. Germline V gene sequence: CDR1 MNHEY, CDR2 SMNVEV (reference sequence). The CDR3 extends over 13 amino acids. The V end was cut by 7 bases, the J end by 8 bases, with 17 bases between. Authors' processing steps: Reference gene primer amplification gave estimated nucleated cell counts. TCRdb's table, derived via immunoSEQ multiplex PCR, lists solely in-frame clones and lacks some. V, J and clone size are taken as reported in that table, and D and trimming were inferred from the DNA itself. Of more than 95,000 clones in the sample, around 84% were seen once.

The genes are TRBV27 and TRBJ1-2; D might be TRBD1 (5 bases). The receptor comes from a man in his 60s with acute or convalescent COVID-19. Sequencing input: peripheral blood. For the CDR3, the DNA is TGTGCCAGCACCGGGGGGTATGGAGCAGGCTACACCTTC. It encodes CASTGGYGAGYTF.